Listed below are T cell receptor beta chains from one sample, sequenced in a study of blood T cell repertoires in COVID-19. Sequencing used immunoSEQ multiplex PCR; TCRdb keeps in-frame clones, though not all of them. The sample consists of roughly 340,000 clones, 70% to 90% of them appearing once. Sequencing was carried out using peripheral blood. These receptors came from a young woman with COVID-19, enrolled during active disease. Each CDR3 is given with its conserved first and last residue. Each record gives: clone size, J gene, V gene, D gene, CDR3 protein, CDR3 DNA. A D gene is named only where the DNA matches it firmly. The size entry is marked missing in some rows and otherwise reads once, few, many or a size class.

clone_size: .; j_call: TRBJ2-6; v_call: TRBV19; d_call: .; cdr3_aa: CASSMDTMAGANVLTF; cdr3_nt: TGTGCCAGTAGTATGGACACAATGGCCGGGGCCAACGTCCTGACTTTC
clone_size: .; j_call: TRBJ1-1; v_call: TRBV5-6; d_call: TRBD1; cdr3_aa: CASSLRRGPAVEAFF; cdr3_nt: TGTGCCAGCAGCTTGAGGAGGGGGCCGGCGGTTGAAGCTTTCTTT
clone_size: .; j_call: TRBJ2-7; v_call: TRBV29-1; d_call: TRBD1; cdr3_aa: CSVEDSGDRGVYEQYF; cdr3_nt: TGCAGCGTTGAAGATTCGGGGGACAGGGGGGTCTACGAGCAGTACTTC
clone_size: .; j_call: TRBJ2-1; v_call: TRBV6-5; d_call: .; cdr3_aa: CASSYSSGGSYNEQFF; cdr3_nt: TGTGCCAGCAGTTACTCCTCCGGGGGTTCCTACAATGAGCAGTTCTTC
clone_size: .; j_call: TRBJ1-1; v_call: TRBV6-6; d_call: TRBD1; cdr3_aa: CASSSPDRGNTEAFF; cdr3_nt: TGTGCCAGCAGCTCTCCGGACAGGGGTAACACTGAAGCTTTCTTT
clone_size: .; j_call: TRBJ1-1; v_call: TRBV2; d_call: .; cdr3_aa: CARTRWGVLNTEAFF; cdr3_nt: TGTGCCAGGACGAGGTGGGGGGTATTGAACACTGAAGCTTTCTTT
clone_size: .; j_call: TRBJ1-2; v_call: TRBV9; d_call: TRBD1; cdr3_aa: CASSKPTGGYGYTF; cdr3_nt: TGTGCCAGCAGCAAACCGACAGGGGGCTATGGCTACACCTTC
clone_size: .; j_call: TRBJ1-5; v_call: TRBV23-1; d_call: .; cdr3_aa: CASSQYYPPGNQPQHF; cdr3_nt: TGCGCCAGCAGTCAATATTACCCCCCGGGCAATCAGCCCCAGCATTTT
clone_size: .; j_call: TRBJ2-1; v_call: TRBV28; d_call: TRBD2; cdr3_aa: CASSSAGGYYNEQFF; cdr3_nt: TGTGCCAGCAGTTCAGCGGGAGGGTACTACAATGAGCAGTTCTTC
clone_size: few; j_call: TRBJ1-2; v_call: TRBV3-1/TRBV3-2; d_call: .; cdr3_aa: CASSPRRDSDGYTF; cdr3_nt: TGTGCCAGCAGCCCCCGCAGAGACAGCGATGGCTACACCTTC
clone_size: once; j_call: TRBJ1-1; v_call: TRBV7-8; d_call: TRBD1; cdr3_aa: CASSPRQGAEAFF; cdr3_nt: TGTGCCAGCAGCCCCAGACAGGGGGCGGAAGCTTTCTTT
clone_size: .; j_call: TRBJ1-3; v_call: TRBV27; d_call: .; cdr3_aa: CASSRGGDGRTGGTIYF; cdr3_nt: TGTGCCAGCAGTCGGGGGGGGGATGGACGGACGGGCGGCACCATATATTTT
clone_size: .; j_call: TRBJ1-2; v_call: TRBV7-9; d_call: .; cdr3_aa: CASSLVSGMGYTF; cdr3_nt: TGTGCCAGCAGCTTAGTATCCGGGATGGGCTACACCTTC
clone_size: .; j_call: TRBJ2-3; v_call: TRBV2; d_call: TRBD2; cdr3_aa: CASRLRTSGGPADQYF; cdr3_nt: TGTGCCAGCAGGTTAAGGACTAGCGGGGGCCCAGCGGACCAGTATTTT
clone_size: .; j_call: TRBJ1-1; v_call: TRBV7-9; d_call: TRBD1; cdr3_aa: CATCPGQGVAEAFF; cdr3_nt: TGTGCCACCTGTCCGGGACAGGGAGTCGCTGAAGCTTTCTTT
clone_size: .; j_call: TRBJ1-1; v_call: TRBV9; d_call: TRBD1; cdr3_aa: CASSADPTGTEAFF; cdr3_nt: TGTGCCAGCAGCGCCGACCCGACAGGGACTGAAGCTTTCTTT
clone_size: .; j_call: TRBJ2-3; v_call: TRBV24-1; d_call: TRBD1; cdr3_aa: CATSDSRTGGGTDTQYF; cdr3_nt: TGTGCCACCAGTGATTCGCGGACAGGCGGCGGGACAGATACGCAGTATTTT
clone_size: .; j_call: TRBJ2-7; v_call: TRBV6-5; d_call: TRBD1; cdr3_aa: CASSYRGREQYF; cdr3_nt: TGTGCCAGCAGTTACAGGGGGCGAGAGCAGTACTTC
clone_size: once; j_call: TRBJ2-7; v_call: TRBV6-6; d_call: TRBD2; cdr3_aa: CASSYKRGETYEQYF; cdr3_nt: TGTGCCAGCAGTTACAAGCGGGGTGAAACCTACGAGCAGTACTTC
clone_size: .; j_call: TRBJ1-5; v_call: TRBV7-2; d_call: .; cdr3_aa: CASSRTVDSNQPQHF; cdr3_nt: TGTGCCAGCAGCAGGACAGTTGATAGCAATCAGCCCCAGCATTTT
clone_size: .; j_call: TRBJ1-6; v_call: TRBV6-5; d_call: TRBD1; cdr3_aa: CASSWDRGNSPLHF; cdr3_nt: TGTGCCAGCAGTTGGGACAGGGGTAATTCACCCCTCCACTTT
clone_size: .; j_call: TRBJ2-1; v_call: TRBV14; d_call: .; cdr3_aa: CASNLIGPEQFF; cdr3_nt: TGTGCCAGCAACCTAATTGGGCCAGAGCAGTTCTTC
clone_size: .; j_call: TRBJ1-2; v_call: TRBV18; d_call: .; cdr3_aa: CASSPSGRGLNYGYTF; cdr3_nt: TGTGCCAGCTCACCATCCGGGAGGGGCCTTAACTATGGCTACACCTTC
clone_size: .; j_call: TRBJ1-1; v_call: TRBV6-4; d_call: .; cdr3_aa: CASSQQGGTEAFF; cdr3_nt: TGTGCCAGCAGTCAACAGGGAGGGACTGAAGCTTTCTTT
clone_size: .; j_call: TRBJ2-7; v_call: TRBV11-2; d_call: .; cdr3_aa: CASSLATSEAQYF; cdr3_nt: TGTGCCAGCAGCTTAGCGACGAGCGAGGCGCAGTACTTC
clone_size: .; j_call: TRBJ1-6; v_call: TRBV7-9; d_call: .; cdr3_aa: CASSVLNSPLHF; cdr3_nt: TGTGCCAGCAGCGTACTTAATTCACCCCTCCACTTT
clone_size: .; j_call: TRBJ2-5; v_call: TRBV11-1; d_call: TRBD2; cdr3_aa: CASSLWTSGAQETQYF; cdr3_nt: TGTGCCAGCAGCCTTTGGACTAGCGGGGCCCAAGAGACCCAGTACTTC
clone_size: .; j_call: TRBJ1-2; v_call: TRBV5-1; d_call: TRBD1; cdr3_aa: CASSREMDRGFSGYTF; cdr3_nt: TGCGCCAGCAGCCGCGAAATGGACAGGGGTTTCAGCGGCTACACCTTC
clone_size: .; j_call: TRBJ1-6; v_call: TRBV5-4; d_call: .; cdr3_aa: CASSLSAGPPRPNSPLHF; cdr3_nt: TGTGCCAGCAGCTTGTCCGCGGGACCCCCGAGGCCTAATTCACCCCTCCACTTT
clone_size: .; j_call: TRBJ1-6; v_call: TRBV28; d_call: .; cdr3_aa: CASSFSSPLHF; cdr3_nt: TGTGCCAGCAGTTTCAGTTCACCCCTCCACTTT
clone_size: once; j_call: TRBJ2-2; v_call: TRBV11-3; d_call: TRBD2; cdr3_aa: CASSSDPGVAGGGELFF; cdr3_nt: TGTGCCAGCAGCTCTGACCCTGGGGTAGCGGGAGGCGGGGAGCTGTTTTTT
clone_size: .; j_call: TRBJ1-5; v_call: TRBV29-1; d_call: TRBD1; cdr3_aa: CSVAHRGSNQPQHF; cdr3_nt: TGCAGCGTTGCCCACAGGGGTAGCAATCAGCCCCAGCATTTT
clone_size: .; j_call: TRBJ1-4; v_call: TRBV28; d_call: .; cdr3_aa: CASSSPGLGEKLFF; cdr3_nt: TGTGCCAGCAGTTCACCGGGGTTAGGTGAAAAACTGTTTTTT
clone_size: .; j_call: TRBJ1-2; v_call: TRBV11-2; d_call: .; cdr3_aa: CASSSLTGPANYGYTF; cdr3_nt: TGTGCCAGCAGCTCCTTGACAGGACCTGCGAACTATGGCTACACCTTC
clone_size: once; j_call: TRBJ2-4; v_call: TRBV7-9; d_call: .; cdr3_aa: CASSLRGEDIQYF; cdr3_nt: TGTGCCAGCAGCTTAAGAGGGGAGGACATTCAGTACTTC
clone_size: .; j_call: TRBJ2-7; v_call: TRBV28; d_call: TRBD1; cdr3_aa: CASSPGQAYSGGEQYF; cdr3_nt: TGTGCCAGCAGTCCCGGACAGGCGTACTCCGGCGGCGAGCAGTACTTC
clone_size: .; j_call: TRBJ2-7; v_call: TRBV9; d_call: TRBD1; cdr3_aa: CASSAGTGNYEQYF; cdr3_nt: TGTGCCAGCAGCGCGGGGACAGGGAACTACGAGCAGTACTTC
clone_size: .; j_call: TRBJ1-4; v_call: TRBV11-2; d_call: TRBD1; cdr3_aa: CASSLDLPGGAEEKLFF; cdr3_nt: TGTGCCAGCAGCTTAGATCTTCCAGGGGGCGCAGAGGAAAAACTGTTTTTT
clone_size: .; j_call: TRBJ2-7; v_call: TRBV28; d_call: TRBD1; cdr3_aa: CASSAPRQGPYEQYF; cdr3_nt: TGTGCCAGCAGTGCCCCCCGACAGGGGCCCTACGAGCAGTACTTC
clone_size: .; j_call: TRBJ1-2; v_call: TRBV5-1; d_call: TRBD1; cdr3_aa: CASSPDRDDGYTF; cdr3_nt: TGCGCCAGCAGTCCCGACAGGGACGATGGCTACACCTTC
clone_size: .; j_call: TRBJ2-5; v_call: TRBV6-6; d_call: TRBD1; cdr3_aa: CASSIRTGLTETQYF; cdr3_nt: TGTGCCAGCAGTATACGGACAGGGTTAACGGAGACCCAGTACTTC
clone_size: .; j_call: TRBJ1-1; v_call: TRBV30; d_call: .; cdr3_aa: CAWSLPAGVNTEAFF; cdr3_nt: TGTGCCTGGAGCCTCCCCGCGGGAGTGAACACTGAAGCTTTCTTT
clone_size: .; j_call: TRBJ2-7; v_call: TRBV6-5; d_call: .; cdr3_aa: CASSLGGEQYF; cdr3_nt: TGTGCCAGCAGCCTTGGAGGCGAGCAGTACTTC
clone_size: .; j_call: TRBJ1-1; v_call: TRBV12-5; d_call: .; cdr3_aa: CASGPRGVETEAFF; cdr3_nt: TGTGCTAGTGGCCCCCGGGGGGTGGAGACTGAAGCTTTCTTT
clone_size: .; j_call: TRBJ2-2; v_call: TRBV11-2; d_call: .; cdr3_aa: CASSSNRGELFF; cdr3_nt: TGTGCCAGCAGCTCTAACAGAGGGGAGCTGTTTTTT